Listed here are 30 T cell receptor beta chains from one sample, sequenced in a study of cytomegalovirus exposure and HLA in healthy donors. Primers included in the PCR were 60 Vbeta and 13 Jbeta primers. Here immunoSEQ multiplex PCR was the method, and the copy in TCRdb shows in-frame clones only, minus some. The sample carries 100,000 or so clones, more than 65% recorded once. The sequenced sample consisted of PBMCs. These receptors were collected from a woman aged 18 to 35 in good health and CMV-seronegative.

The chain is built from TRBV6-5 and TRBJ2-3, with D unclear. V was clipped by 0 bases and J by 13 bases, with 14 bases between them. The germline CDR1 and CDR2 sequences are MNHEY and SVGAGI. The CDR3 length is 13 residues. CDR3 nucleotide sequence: TGTGCCAGCAGTTACTCTTCTTCGCAAACTGAGTATTTT. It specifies CASSYSSSQTEYF.

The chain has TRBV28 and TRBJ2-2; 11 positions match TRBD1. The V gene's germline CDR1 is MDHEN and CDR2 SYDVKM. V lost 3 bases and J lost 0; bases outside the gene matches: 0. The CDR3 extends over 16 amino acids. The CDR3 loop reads CASSLGQGANTGELFF. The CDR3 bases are TGTGCCAGCAGTTTGGGACAGGGGGCGAACACCGGGGAGCTGTTTTTT.

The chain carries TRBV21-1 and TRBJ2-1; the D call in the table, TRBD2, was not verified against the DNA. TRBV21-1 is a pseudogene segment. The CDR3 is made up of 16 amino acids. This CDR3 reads CASSCRRIDSYNEQFF. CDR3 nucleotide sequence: TGTGCCAGCAGCTGTAGGAGAATCGATTCCTACAATGAGCAGTTCTTC.

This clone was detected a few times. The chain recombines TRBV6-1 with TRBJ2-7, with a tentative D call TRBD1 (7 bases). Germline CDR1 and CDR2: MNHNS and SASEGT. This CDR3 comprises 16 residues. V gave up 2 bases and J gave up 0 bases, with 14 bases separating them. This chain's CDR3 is CASSELEGAGSYEQYF. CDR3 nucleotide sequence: TGTGCCAGCAGTGAACTGGAGGGGGCTGGCTCCTACGAGCAGTACTTC.

The CDR3 loop is CASSQGASGFTGELFF. CDR3 DNA: TGCGCCAGCAGCCAAGGGGCGTCAGGGTTCACCGGGGAGCTGTTTTTT. This chain links TRBV4-3 with TRBJ2-2; a weak D match, TRBD1 (5 bases). Germline loops: CDR1 LGHNA, CDR2 YSLEER. CDR3 size: 16 residues. V lost 1 base and J 4 bases, leaving 13 bases between the germline ends.

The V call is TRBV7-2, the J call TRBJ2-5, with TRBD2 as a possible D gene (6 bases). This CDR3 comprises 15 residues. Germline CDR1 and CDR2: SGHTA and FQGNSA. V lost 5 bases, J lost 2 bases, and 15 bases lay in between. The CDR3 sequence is CASSPQAGIQETQYF. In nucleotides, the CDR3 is TGTGCCAGCAGCCCCCAGGCGGGGATTCAAGAGACCCAGTACTTC.

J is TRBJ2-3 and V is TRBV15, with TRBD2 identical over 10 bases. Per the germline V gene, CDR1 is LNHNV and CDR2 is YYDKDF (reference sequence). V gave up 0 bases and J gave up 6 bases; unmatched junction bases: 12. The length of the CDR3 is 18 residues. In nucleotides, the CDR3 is TGTGCCACCAGCAGAGATTCCCGTCCAGCGGGAGGGCGGGATACGCAGTATTTT. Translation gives CATSRDSRPAGGRDTQYF.

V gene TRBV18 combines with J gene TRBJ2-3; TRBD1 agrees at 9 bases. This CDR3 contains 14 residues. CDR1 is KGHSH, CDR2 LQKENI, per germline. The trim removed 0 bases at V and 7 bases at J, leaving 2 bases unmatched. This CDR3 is CASSPPTGGNTQYF. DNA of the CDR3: TGTGCCAGCTCACCACCGACAGGGGGAAATACGCAGTATTTT.

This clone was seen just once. CDR3 residues: CASSLLRELKGASYEQYF. The CDR3 region has the DNA TGTGCCAGCAGCTTACTCCGGGAACTCAAGGGGGCGTCCTACGAGCAGTACTTC. The chain joins TRBV11-2 to TRBJ2-7; 7 bases match TRBD1. This CDR3 contains 18 residues. Losses at the gene ends were 2 bases for V and 1 base for J; bases not matched to a gene: 14. CDR1 is SGHAT and CDR2 is FQNNGV in the germline V gene. The full variable domain, rest sourced from reference TRBV11-2 and TRBJ2-7, is EAGVAQSPRYKIIEKRQSVAFWCNPISGHATLYWYQQILGQGPKLLIQFQNNGVVDDSQLPKDRFSAERLKGVDSTLKIQPAKLEDSAVYLCASSLLRELKGASYEQYFGPGTRLTVT.

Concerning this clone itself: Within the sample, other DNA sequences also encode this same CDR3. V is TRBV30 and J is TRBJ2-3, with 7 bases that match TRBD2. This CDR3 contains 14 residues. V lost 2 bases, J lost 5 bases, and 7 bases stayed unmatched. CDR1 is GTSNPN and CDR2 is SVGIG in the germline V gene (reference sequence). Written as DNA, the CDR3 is TGTGCCTGGAGTTTGGGCGGGAGTCTAGATACGCAGTATTTT. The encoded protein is CAWSLGGSLDTQYF.

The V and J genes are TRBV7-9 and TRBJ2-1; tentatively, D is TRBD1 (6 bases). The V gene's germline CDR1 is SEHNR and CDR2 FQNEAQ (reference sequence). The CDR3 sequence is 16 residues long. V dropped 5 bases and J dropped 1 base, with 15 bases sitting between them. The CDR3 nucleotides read TGTGCCAGCAGCAGCGGTGGGGGCAGATCCTACAATGAGCAGTTCTTC. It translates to CASSSGGGRSYNEQFF.

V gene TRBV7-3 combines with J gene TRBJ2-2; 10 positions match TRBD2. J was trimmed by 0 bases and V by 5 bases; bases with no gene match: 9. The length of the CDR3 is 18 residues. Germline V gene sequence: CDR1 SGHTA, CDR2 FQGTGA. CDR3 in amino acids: CASSPSSGGFANTGELFF. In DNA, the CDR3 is TGTGCCAGCAGCCCCTCTAGCGGGGGTTTCGCGAACACCGGGGAGCTGTTTTTT.

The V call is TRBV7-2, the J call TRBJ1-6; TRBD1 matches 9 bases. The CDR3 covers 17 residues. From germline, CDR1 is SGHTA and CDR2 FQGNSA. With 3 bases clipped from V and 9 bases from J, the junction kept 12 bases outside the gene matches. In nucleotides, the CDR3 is TGTGCCAGCAGCTTGAGAACTGCGGGACAGGGTTTTTCACCCCTCCACTTT. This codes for CASSLRTAGQGFSPLHF.

The CDR3 loop reads CASSDRRGGRAYNEQFF. The CDR3 region has the DNA TGTGCCAGCAGTGACAGAAGGGGGGGTAGGGCCTACAATGAGCAGTTCTTC. The chain is built from TRBV25-1 and TRBJ2-1; possibly TRBD2 for D (7 bases). Trimming took 3 bases from V and 2 from J, leaving 17 bases between them. The CDR3 length is 17 residues. Germline CDR1 and CDR2: MGHDK and SYGVNS.

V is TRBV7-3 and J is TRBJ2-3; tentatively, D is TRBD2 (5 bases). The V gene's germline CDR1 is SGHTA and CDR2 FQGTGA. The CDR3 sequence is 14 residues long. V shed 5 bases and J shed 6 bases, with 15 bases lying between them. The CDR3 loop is CASSPARGRDTQYF. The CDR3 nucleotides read TGTGCCAGCAGCCCCGCGCGAGGGCGGGATACGCAGTATTTT.

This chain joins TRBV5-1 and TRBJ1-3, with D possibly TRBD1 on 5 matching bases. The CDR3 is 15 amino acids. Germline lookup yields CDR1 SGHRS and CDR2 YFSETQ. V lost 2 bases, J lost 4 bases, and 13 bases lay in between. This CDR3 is CASSLTAGSGNTIYF. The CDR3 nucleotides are TGCGCCAGCAGCTTAACGGCAGGGTCAGGAAACACCATATATTTT. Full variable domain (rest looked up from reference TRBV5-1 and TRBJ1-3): KAGVTQTPRYLIKTRGQQVTLSCSPISGHRSVSWYQQTPGQGLQFLFEYFSETQRNKGNFPGRFSGRQFSNSRSEMNVSTLELGDSALYLCASSLTAGSGNTIYFGEGSWLTVV.

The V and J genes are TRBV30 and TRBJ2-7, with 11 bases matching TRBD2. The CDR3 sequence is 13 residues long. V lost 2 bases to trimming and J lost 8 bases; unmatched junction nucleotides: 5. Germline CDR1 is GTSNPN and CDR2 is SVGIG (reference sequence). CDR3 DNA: TGTGCCTGGAGTATAGCGGGGGGGCCGAAGCAGTACTTC. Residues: CAWSIAGGPKQYF.

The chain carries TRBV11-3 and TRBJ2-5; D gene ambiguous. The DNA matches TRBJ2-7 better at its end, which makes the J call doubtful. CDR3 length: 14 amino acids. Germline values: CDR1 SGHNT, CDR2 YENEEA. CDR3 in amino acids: CASSLDSHNSEQYF. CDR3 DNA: TGTGCCAGCAGCTTAGACTCCCACAATAGCGAGCAGTACTTC.

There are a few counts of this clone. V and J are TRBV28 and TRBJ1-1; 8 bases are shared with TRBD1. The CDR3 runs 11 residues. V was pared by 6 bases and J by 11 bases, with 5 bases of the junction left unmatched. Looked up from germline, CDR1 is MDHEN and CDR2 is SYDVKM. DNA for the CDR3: TGTGCCAGCAGGGACAGGGTGCGGGCTTTCTTT. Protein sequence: CASRDRVRAFF.

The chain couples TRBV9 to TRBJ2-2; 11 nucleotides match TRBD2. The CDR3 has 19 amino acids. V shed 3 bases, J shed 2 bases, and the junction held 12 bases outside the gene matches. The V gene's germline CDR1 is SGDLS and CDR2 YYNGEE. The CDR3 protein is CASSGEVASGRTNTGELFF. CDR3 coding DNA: TGTGCCAGCAGCGGAGAGGTGGCTAGCGGGAGGACTAACACCGGGGAGCTGTTTTTT.

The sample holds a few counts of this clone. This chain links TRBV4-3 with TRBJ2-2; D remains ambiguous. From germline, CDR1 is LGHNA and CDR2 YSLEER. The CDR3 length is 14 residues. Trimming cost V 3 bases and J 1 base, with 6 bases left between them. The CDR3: CASSQGWNTGELFF. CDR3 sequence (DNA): TGCGCCAGCAGCCAGGGCTGGAACACCGGGGAGCTGTTTTTT.

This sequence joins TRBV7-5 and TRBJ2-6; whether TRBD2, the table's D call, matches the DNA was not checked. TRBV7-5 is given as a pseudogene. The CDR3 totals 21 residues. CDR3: CARSNLIPKGLIRSGANVLTF. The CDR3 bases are TGTGCCAGAAGCAATCTTATCCCTAAGGGACTTATCCGCTCTGGGGCCAACGTCCTGACTTTC.

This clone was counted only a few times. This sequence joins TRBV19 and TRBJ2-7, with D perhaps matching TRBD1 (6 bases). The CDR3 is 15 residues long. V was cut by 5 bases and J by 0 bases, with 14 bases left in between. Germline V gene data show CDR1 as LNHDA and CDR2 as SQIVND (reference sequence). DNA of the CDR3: TGTGCCAGTAGTTCCCCAGGGGCCCCCTCCTACGAGCAGTACTTC. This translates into CASSSPGAPSYEQYF.

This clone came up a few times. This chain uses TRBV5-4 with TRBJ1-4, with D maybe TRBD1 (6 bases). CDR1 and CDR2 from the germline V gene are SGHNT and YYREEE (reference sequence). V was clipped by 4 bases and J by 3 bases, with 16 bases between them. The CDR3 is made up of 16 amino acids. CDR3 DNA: TGTGCCAGCAGCCAAGAGCGAGGGGGGGCTAATGAAAAACTGTTTTTT. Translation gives CASSQERGGANEKLFF. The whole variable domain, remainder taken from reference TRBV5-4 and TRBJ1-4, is ETGVTQSPTHLIKTRGQQVTLRCSSQSGHNTVSWYQQALGQGPQFIFQYYREEENGRGNFPPRFSGLQFPNYSSELNVNALELDDSALYLCASSQERGGANEKLFFGSGTQLSVL.

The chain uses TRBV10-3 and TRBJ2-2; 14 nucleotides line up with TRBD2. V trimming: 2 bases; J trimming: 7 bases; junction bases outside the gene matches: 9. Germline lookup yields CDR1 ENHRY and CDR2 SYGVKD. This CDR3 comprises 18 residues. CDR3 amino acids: CAISEGTSGRGVYGELFF. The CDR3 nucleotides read TGTGCCATCAGTGAGGGGACTAGCGGGAGAGGGGTATACGGGGAGCTGTTTTTT.

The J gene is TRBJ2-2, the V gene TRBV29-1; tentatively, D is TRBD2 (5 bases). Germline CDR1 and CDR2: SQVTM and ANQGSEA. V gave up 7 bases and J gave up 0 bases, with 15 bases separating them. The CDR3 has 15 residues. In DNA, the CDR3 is TGCAGCGCCGTGGGAGCGGCTACGAACACCGGGGAGCTGTTTTTT. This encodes CSAVGAATNTGELFF.

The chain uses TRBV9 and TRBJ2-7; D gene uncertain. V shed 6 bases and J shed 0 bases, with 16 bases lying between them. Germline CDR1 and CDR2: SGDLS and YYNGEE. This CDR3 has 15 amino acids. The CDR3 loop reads CASNTPTVISYEQYF. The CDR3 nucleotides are TGTGCCAGCAATACGCCCACAGTTATCTCCTACGAGCAGTACTTC.

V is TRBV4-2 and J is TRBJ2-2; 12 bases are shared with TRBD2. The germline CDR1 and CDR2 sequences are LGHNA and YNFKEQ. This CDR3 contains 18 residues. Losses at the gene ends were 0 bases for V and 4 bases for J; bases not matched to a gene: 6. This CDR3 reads CASSQELAGGPGTGELFF. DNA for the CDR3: TGTGCCAGCAGCCAAGAGCTAGCGGGGGGGCCCGGCACCGGGGAGCTGTTTTTT.

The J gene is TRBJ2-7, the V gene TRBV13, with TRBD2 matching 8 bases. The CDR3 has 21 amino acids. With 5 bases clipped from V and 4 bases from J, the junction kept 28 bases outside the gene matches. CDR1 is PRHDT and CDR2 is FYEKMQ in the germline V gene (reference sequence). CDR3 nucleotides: TGTGCCAGCAGCCGGGACGGATCCCTAGCGGGCGAAACGGTTTTTGGGTACGAGCAGTACTTC. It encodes CASSRDGSLAGETVFGYEQYF.

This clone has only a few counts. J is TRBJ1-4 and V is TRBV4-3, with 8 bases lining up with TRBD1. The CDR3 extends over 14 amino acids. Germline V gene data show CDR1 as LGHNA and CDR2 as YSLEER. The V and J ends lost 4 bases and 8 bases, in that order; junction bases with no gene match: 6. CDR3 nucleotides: TGCGCCAGCAGCCCTGGACAGGGAAAGGAAAAACTGTTTTTT. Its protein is CASSPGQGKEKLFF.